What follows describes a single TCR beta chain. The sample originates from a study of shared clonotypes between healthy human individuals. The ends were cut back, 4 bases at V and 0 bases at J, with 11 bases in the middle. The CDR3 length is 15 residues. Germline V lookup: CDR1 SGHDT, CDR2 YYEEEE. The genomic DNA of each subset was split evenly across several immunoSEQ plates. Sorted subsets were amplified in replicate PCRs using 200 ng DNA, some 31,000 T cell genomes. The protocol was immunoSEQ multiplex PCR, while the TCRdb copy is restricted to in-frame clones and leaves out a portion. This table holds roughly 2.4 million clones, nearly 97% found once.

The chain has TRBV5-6 and TRBJ1-3; D not resolved. The sequence derives from a man between 18 and 29 years old in good health. Sequencing used naive CD4+ T cells sorted from blood. The subset is: CD45RA+ positively selected. CDR3 DNA: TGTGCCAGCAGCGGGAGAGAGGGCTCTGGAAACACCATATATTTT. Its protein product is CASSGREGSGNTIYF.